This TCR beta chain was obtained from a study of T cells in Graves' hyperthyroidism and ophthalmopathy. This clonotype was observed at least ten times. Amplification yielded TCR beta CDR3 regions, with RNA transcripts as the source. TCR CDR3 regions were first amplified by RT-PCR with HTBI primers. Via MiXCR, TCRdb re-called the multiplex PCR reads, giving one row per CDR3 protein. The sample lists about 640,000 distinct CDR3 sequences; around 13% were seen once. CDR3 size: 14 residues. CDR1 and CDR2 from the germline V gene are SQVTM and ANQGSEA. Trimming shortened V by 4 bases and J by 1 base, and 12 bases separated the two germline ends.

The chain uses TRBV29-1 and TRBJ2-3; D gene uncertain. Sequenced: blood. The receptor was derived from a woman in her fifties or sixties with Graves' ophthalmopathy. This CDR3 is CSVVAAAGTDTQYF. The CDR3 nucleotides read TGCAGCGTTGTGGCAGCAGCTGGCACAGATACGCAGTATTTT.